This T cell receptor beta chain was observed in a study of T cells in Graves' hyperthyroidism and ophthalmopathy. General study results and limits: Ophthalmopathy was model-predicted a median approximately six months pre-onset. In the blood, most expanded thyroid clonotypes above 0.001 appeared as well.

Inclusion characteristics of ophthalmopathy patients comprised a Clinical Activity Score of at least 3, a NOSPECS grade of at least 4, and duration under 3 months. Regions amplified from RNA transcripts were the TCR beta CDR3 regions. First-round RT-PCR targeting the TCR CDR3 was performed with the HTBI primer set. TCRdb itself ran the multiplex PCR reads through MiXCR, one entry per CDR3 protein. The sample lists hundreds of thousands of distinct CDR3 sequences; about 15% were seen once. Germline CDR1 and CDR2: SEHNR and FQNEAQ (reference sequence). CDR3 length: 13 amino acids. V was clipped by 0 bases and J by 5 bases, with 7 bases between them. Comments on this clonotype: What it binds is unknown.

The chain recombines TRBV7-9 with TRBJ1-1, with D possibly being TRBD1 (5 bases). The clonotype was recovered from a woman between 35 and 50 years old with Graves' ophthalmopathy. Sequencing used blood. The DNA of the CDR3 is TGTGCCAGCAGCTTAGCGGGGCGAACTGAAGCTTTCTTT. Its translation: CASSLAGRTEAFF.